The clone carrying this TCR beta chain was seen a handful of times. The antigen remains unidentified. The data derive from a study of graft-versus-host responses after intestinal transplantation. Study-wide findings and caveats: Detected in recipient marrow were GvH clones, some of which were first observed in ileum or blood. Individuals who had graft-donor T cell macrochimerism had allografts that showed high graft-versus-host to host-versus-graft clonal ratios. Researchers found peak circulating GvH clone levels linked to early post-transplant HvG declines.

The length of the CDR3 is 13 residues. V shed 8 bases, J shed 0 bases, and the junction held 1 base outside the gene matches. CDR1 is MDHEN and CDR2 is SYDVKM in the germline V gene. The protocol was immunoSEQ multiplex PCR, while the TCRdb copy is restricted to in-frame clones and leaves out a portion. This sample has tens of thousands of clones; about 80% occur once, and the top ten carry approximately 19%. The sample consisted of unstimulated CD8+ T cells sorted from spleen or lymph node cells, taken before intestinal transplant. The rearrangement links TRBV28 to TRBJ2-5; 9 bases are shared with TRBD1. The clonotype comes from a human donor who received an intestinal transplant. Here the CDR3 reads CASRDRDQETQYF. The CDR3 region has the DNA TGTGCCAGCCGGGACAGGGACCAAGAGACCCAGTACTTC.